What follows is one TCR beta chain and its context. This CDR3 is 15 amino acids long. Germline CDR1 and CDR2: ENHRY and SYGVKD. J lost 8 bases, V lost 5 bases, and 10 bases had no gene match. Donation came from healthy HIV-negative adults that had no recent acute infections or vaccinations. The repertoire was sequenced with immunoSEQ multiplex PCR; TCRdb's copy has only in-frame clones and lacks some. The sample holds 800,000 to 1,200,000 clones, around three quarters seen once. These data are taken from a study of shared clonotypes between healthy human individuals. The overall study: CD8 memory received one plate per donor, CD8 naive two, CD4 memory three and CD4 naive three.

The chain is built from TRBV10-3 and TRBJ1-5, with 9 bases aligning to TRBD1. The specimen was memory CD4+ T cells from PBMCs. Subset reported: CD45RA-negative fraction. This receptor was obtained from a man younger than 35 in good health. Some clones in this sample may be carry-over from other donors' samples. CDR3 amino acids: CAISRTGAISEPQHF. The CDR3 DNA is TGTGCCATCAGTAGGACAGGGGCGATATCAGAGCCCCAGCATTTT.